The 21 T cell receptor beta chains given below trace back to one sample, sequenced in a study of vaccination effects on CD4 cells after COVID-19 (dated by TCRdb to 2022 to 2024). The ViraFEST assay stimulated PBMC with viral peptide pools and then used TCR sequencing to identify antigen-specific CD4+ T cell clonotypes by expansion. After more than 9 days of culture, CD4+ T cells were isolated with the EasySep CD4+ T cell isolation kit. The absence of prior SARS-CoV-2 infection in healthy vaccine recipients was confirmed by negative nucleocapsid antibodies before and after vaccination. These receptors have no identified antigens. Receptor amplification or capture employed the immunoSEQ multiplex PCR assay. TCRdb retrieved this table from immuneACCESS and kept in-frame rearrangements only. Not all clones are present; in checked studies, unresolved V genes account for under half, and no reason is known for the remainder. The sample table holds about 65,000 clones, of which 60% to 80% were seen once. The ten largest clones take up approximately 2.8% of the sample.

Sample: CD4+ T cells from PBMCs cultured with HCoV-NL63 spike peptides, taken before COVID-19 vaccination. The intended sense of this specimen's cell subset or site label: HCoV-NL63 spike overlapping peptide pool stimulation. These receptor sequences come from a human donor who received a COVID-19 vaccine.

The chain recombines TRBV12-5 with TRBJ2-5; 7 bases agree with TRBD2. CDR3 length: 15 residues. Germline-derived CDR1 and CDR2 are LGHNT and FRNRAP. J lost 2 bases, V lost 6 bases, and 9 bases had no gene match. CDR3 nucleotide sequence: TGTGCTAGTGGCCTGAAGCGGGGCACGCAAGAGACCCAGTACTTC. This encodes CASGLKRGTQETQYF.

The chain joins TRBV27 to TRBJ1-6, with D maybe TRBD1 (5 bases). Germline V gene sequence: CDR1 MNHEY, CDR2 SMNVEV (reference sequence). V was trimmed by 7 bases and J by 5 bases, leaving 12 bases between them. This CDR3 is built from 14 residues. CDR3 loop: CASKRQPDNSPLHF. Here the CDR3 DNA reads TGTGCCAGCAAAAGACAGCCGGATAATTCACCCCTCCACTTT.

This clone came up once. The chain joins TRBV28 to TRBJ1-4, with TRBD1 as a possible D gene (5 bases). V lost 6 bases and J lost 3, with 11 bases in between. CDR1 MDHEN and CDR2 SYDVKM come from the germline V gene. The CDR3 has 14 residues. In nucleotides, the CDR3 is TGTGCCAGCAGCCGGGGCGGGCCTAATGAAAAACTGTTTTTT. This translates into CASSRGGPNEKLFF. The variable domain in full, completed from reference TRBV28 and TRBJ1-4, reads DVKVTQSSRYLVKRTGEKVFLECVQDMDHENMFWYRQDPGLGLRLIYFSYDVKMKEKGDIPEGYSVSREKKERFSLILESASTNQTSMYLCASSRGGPNEKLFFGSGTQLSVL.

V usage is TRBV7-2 and J usage is TRBJ2-3; 8 positions agree with TRBD2. V lost 4 bases, J lost 2 bases, and 8 bases stayed unmatched. The CDR3 runs to 16 residues. CDR1 and CDR2 from the germline V gene are SGHTA and FQGNSA. CDR3 region: CASSSWSGGFTDTQYF. The DNA of the CDR3 is TGTGCCAGCAGCTCTTGGAGCGGGGGCTTCACAGATACGCAGTATTTT.

The chain couples TRBV5-1 to TRBJ1-1, with 7 bases matching TRBD1. This CDR3 comprises 19 residues. CDR1 SGHRS and CDR2 YFSETQ come from the germline V gene. The J segment lost 1 base and the V segment lost 3 bases, leaving 18 bases of the junction unmatched. This chain's CDR3 is CASSSTYPEPGQRNTEAFF. The CDR3 DNA is TGCGCCAGCAGCTCCACTTACCCCGAGCCGGGACAGAGGAACACTGAAGCTTTCTTT.

This chain connects TRBV18 to TRBJ2-7, with a weak D call TRBD2 (6 bases). CDR3 size: 14 residues. Per germline, CDR1 KGHSH and CDR2 LQKENI. Trimming took off 0 bases at V and 5 bases at J, with 11 bases between the two ends. In DNA, the CDR3 is TGTGCCAGCTCACCACCAGGGAGGACACACGAGCAGTACGTC. Protein sequence: CASSPPGRTHEQYV.

This chain uses TRBV18 with TRBJ2-3, with TRBD2 matching 10 bases. CDR1 and CDR2 from the germline V gene are KGHSH and LQKENI. Losses at the gene ends were 8 bases for V and 2 bases for J; bases not matched to a gene: 10. The CDR3 runs 16 residues. The CDR3 is CASNPTSGATTDTQYF. The CDR3 nucleotides read TGTGCCAGCAACCCCACTAGCGGGGCTACCACAGATACGCAGTATTTT.

This chain uses TRBV7-8 with TRBJ1-1, with a possible D match to TRBD1 (5 bases). Germline V gene sequence: CDR1 SGHVS, CDR2 FQNEAQ. Between the trimmed V and J ends, which lost 0 bases and 4 bases, there was a span of 9 bases. CDR3 length equals 14 residues. The CDR3 is CASSLAGVGTEAFF. CDR3 nucleotides: TGTGCCAGCAGCTTAGCAGGGGTGGGCACTGAAGCTTTCTTT.

This clone appeared a few times. J is TRBJ2-5 and V is TRBV9; D gene uncertain. The CDR3 contains 13 residues. Germline V CDR1 and CDR2: SGDLS, YYNGEE. Trimming shortened V by 7 bases and J by 3 bases, and 13 bases separated the two germline ends. CDR3 sequence (DNA): TGTGCCAGCGGTCCTGCACAGAAAGAGACCCAGTACTTC. This gives the protein CASGPAQKETQYF.

This clone has a handful of counts. The chain is built from TRBV5-1 and TRBJ1-1, with 7 bases fitting TRBD1. CDR1 and CDR2 from the germline V gene are SGHRS and YFSETQ. This CDR3 has 16 amino acids. V shed 0 bases, J shed 0 bases, and the junction held 5 bases outside the gene matches. This chain's CDR3 is CASSLGQGGMNTEAFF. The CDR3 DNA follows: TGCGCCAGCAGCTTGGGGCAGGGGGGAATGAACACTGAAGCTTTCTTT.

The chain combines TRBV5-1 with TRBJ2-3; D might be TRBD2 (6 bases). Germline-derived CDR1 and CDR2 are SGHRS and YFSETQ. The CDR3 length is 15 residues. V was shortened by 4 bases and J by 5 bases, with 17 bases between the two germline ends. The CDR3 coding sequence is TGCGCCAGCAGCGGGGGAGGACGGAGTCTAGATACGCAGTATTTT. Protein sequence: CASSGGGRSLDTQYF.

The chain links TRBV18 to TRBJ1-4; unclear D gene. The CDR3 loop spans 15 amino acids. Between the trimmed V and J ends, which lost 3 bases and 1 base, there was a span of 9 bases. Germline loops: CDR1 KGHSH, CDR2 LQKENI. The CDR3 DNA reads TGTGCCAGCTCACCCCTGGGGAGAACTAATGAAAAACTGTTTTTT. It encodes CASSPLGRTNEKLFF.

This sequence joins TRBV5-4 and TRBJ1-1, with D unresolved. Trimming left V 4 bases short and J 1 base short, with 8 bases between. The CDR3 totals 13 residues. Germline V lookup: CDR1 SGHNT, CDR2 YYREEE (reference sequence). DNA of the CDR3: TGTGCCAGCAGCGGCGACACGAACACTGAAGCTTTCTTT. Encoded protein: CASSGDTNTEAFF. Variable domain in full (rest from reference TRBV5-4 and TRBJ1-1): ETGVTQSPTHLIKTRGQQVTLRCSSQSGHNTVSWYQQALGQGPQFIFQYYREEENGRGNFPPRFSGLQFPNYSSELNVNALELDDSALYLCASSGDTNTEAFFGQGTRLTVV.

The rearrangement uses TRBV5-1 and TRBJ1-2; tentative D call: TRBD1 (5 bases). Between the trimmed V and J ends, which lost 5 bases and 4 bases, there was a span of 9 bases. The CDR3 extends over 12 amino acids. Germline CDR1 reads SGHRS; CDR2 reads YFSETQ. The CDR3, as DNA: TGCGCCAGCAGGGACACTGGCTATGGCTACACCTTC. The encoded protein is CASRDTGYGYTF.

The chain recombines TRBV28 with TRBJ2-1; 9 bases are shared with TRBD2. Germline V gene sequence: CDR1 MDHEN, CDR2 SYDVKM. The CDR3 is 14 residues long. The junction had 2 bases not matched to a gene; V was cut back by 4 bases and J by 4 bases. CDR3: CASSSSGAYNEQFF. The DNA for the CDR3 is TGTGCCAGCAGTTCTAGCGGGGCGTACAATGAGCAGTTCTTC.

This CDR3 is CASTRQGALGQPQHF. CDR3 DNA: TGTGCCAGCACACGACAGGGGGCTTTAGGGCAGCCCCAGCATTTT. The chain couples TRBV6-5 to TRBJ1-5; TRBD1 matches at 10 bases. V shed 7 bases and J 7 bases; nucleotides not matched to a gene: 10. The V gene's germline CDR1 is MNHEY and CDR2 SVGAGI. CDR3 size: 15 residues.

This clone was recorded a few times. The CDR3 is CATSRDDGSSGNTIYF. The CDR3 DNA reads TGTGCCACCAGCAGAGATGACGGTTCCTCTGGAAACACCATATATTTT. This chain connects TRBV15 to TRBJ1-3; D gene unclear. The CDR3 is 16 amino acids. Trimming stripped 0 bases from V and 0 bases from J, with 9 bases between. Germline V gene lookup returns CDR1 LNHNV and CDR2 YYDKDF (reference sequence).

This sequence joins TRBV7-3 and TRBJ2-1; the D gene is possibly TRBD2 (6 bases). Trimming took off 5 bases at V and 5 bases at J, with 16 bases between the two ends. In germline, CDR1 is SGHTA, CDR2 FQGTGA. The CDR3 sequence is 15 residues long. The CDR3 loop reads CASSATSTADNEQFF. The CDR3, as DNA: TGTGCCAGCAGCGCTACTAGCACCGCCGACAATGAGCAGTTCTTC.

This chain uses TRBV28 with TRBJ1-2; D remains ambiguous. Per germline, CDR1 MDHEN and CDR2 SYDVKM. CDR3 length: 16 amino acids. The V and J ends lost 3 bases and 5 bases respectively, with 19 bases between them. In DNA form, the CDR3 reads TGTGCCAGCAGTTTCGGGCAGCAGACATCCCTTTATGGCTACACCTTC. It is translated as CASSFGQQTSLYGYTF.

The V gene is TRBV5-4, the J gene TRBJ2-3, with D possibly TRBD2 on 5 matching bases. Germline values: CDR1 SGHNT, CDR2 YYREEE (reference sequence). This CDR3 contains 14 residues. V was pared by 0 bases and J by 9 bases, with 14 bases between. In DNA form, the CDR3 reads TGTGCCAGCAGCTTGGAGGGTGTGGGAGCCACGCAGTATTTT. Translated, it gives CASSLEGVGATQYF. Together with reference TRBV5-4 and TRBJ2-3, the CDR3 gives the full variable domain: ETGVTQSPTHLIKTRGQQVTLRCSSQSGHNTVSWYQQALGQGPQFIFQYYREEENGRGNFPPRFSGLQFPNYSSELNVNALELDDSALYLCASSLEGVGATQYFGPGTRLTVL.

This clone occurred a few times. V and J are TRBV7-8 and TRBJ2-7; no clear D gene. The V and J ends lost 0 bases and 2 bases respectively, with 11 bases between them. The CDR3 is made up of 15 amino acids. CDR1 and CDR2 (germline): SGHVS, FQNEAQ. The CDR3 DNA is TGTGCCAGCAGCTTAGCTGGTGGCCCTACCTACGAGCAGTACGTC. This codes for CASSLAGGPTYEQYV.